The 12 T cell receptor beta chains presented below share a single source sample, sequenced in a study of metastatic and nonmetastatic thyroid tumors (TCRdb year 2020). No treatment had been received by any patient before thyroid surgery. The library relied on PCR. Sequenced on an Illumina HiSeq 4000. TCRdb took the public reads, trimmed them with fastp at Q25, ran MiXCR for clone calling and kept in-frame beta chains. The sample profile shows 20,000 to 25,000 clones; approximately 14% of them were found once. About 19% of the sample goes to the ten largest clones. The sequencing sample was made of blood. All receptors come from a female donor with papillary thyroid cancer or a benign thyroid nodule (not recorded which). Some clones in this sample may be carry-over from other donors' samples.

The chain carries TRBV7-6 and TRBJ1-1; no firm D call. The CDR3 consists of 12 residues. CDR1 and CDR2 from the germline V gene are SGHVS and FNYEAQ. CDR3 in amino acids: CAVSVREIEAFF. CDR3 DNA: TGTGCTGTTTCGGTGAGGGAAATCGAAGCTTTCTTT.

This clone is classed as medium-sized. The chain links TRBV27 to TRBJ2-7, with 11 bases identical to TRBD2. Trimming cost V 5 bases and J 4 bases; bases outside gene matches: 7. The CDR3 runs 15 residues. CDR1 and CDR2 (germline): MNHEY, SMNVEV (reference sequence). CDR3 nucleotides: TGTGCCAGCAGTGTCGAACTAGCGGGAGCTTACGAGCAGTACTTC. The encoded protein is CASSVELAGAYEQYF.

This clone showed up many times. V is TRBV11-2 and J is TRBJ1-3; D may be TRBD1 (5 bases). Germline V gives CDR1 SGHAT, CDR2 FQNNGV. The CDR3 spans 17 residues. V was shortened by 2 bases and J by 0 bases, with 14 bases between the two germline ends. The CDR3 protein is CASSLNTGLSSGNTIYF. CDR3 in DNA: TGTGCCAGCAGCTTAAATACGGGACTGAGCTCTGGAAACACCATATATTTT.

This clone has at least ten counts. The CDR3, as DNA: TGCGCCAGCAGCCAAGACTTGGGGACAGGGGGAGAAAAACTGTTTTTT. Translating gives CASSQDLGTGGEKLFF. This rearrangement joins TRBV4-3 to TRBJ1-4; 11 bases match TRBD1. CDR3 length equals 16 residues. Germline-derived CDR1 and CDR2 are LGHNA and YSLEER. With 0 bases clipped from V and 8 bases from J, the junction kept 5 bases outside the gene matches.

This clone was found many times. V usage is TRBV6-4 and J usage is TRBJ2-3; D is ambiguous. CDR1 is MRHNA, CDR2 SNTAGT, per germline. Between the trimmed V and J ends, which lost 5 bases and 0 bases, there was a span of 27 bases. The CDR3 length is 20 residues. This CDR3 is CASSNWTIDVSRASTDTQYF. As DNA, the CDR3 is TGTGCCAGCAGTAATTGGACGATCGATGTTTCCCGTGCTAGCACAGATACGCAGTATTTT.

This clone was counted ten times or more. The chain combines TRBV7-9 with TRBJ1-4; D is uncertain. Germline V gene data show CDR1 as SEHNR and CDR2 as FQNEAQ (reference sequence). Trimming took off 5 bases at V and 8 bases at J, with 12 bases between the two ends. CDR3 length equals 13 residues. The CDR3 spells CASSEILEEKLFF. In DNA form, the CDR3 reads TGTGCCAGCAGCGAGATCCTAGAGGAAAAACTGTTTTTT.

This clone turned up a few times. The chain uses TRBV5-4 and TRBJ2-1; D is unclear. CDR3 length: 13 amino acids. The germline V and J ends were trimmed by 4 bases and 9 bases, with 14 bases remaining between them. Germline CDR1 reads SGHNT; CDR2 reads YYREEE (reference sequence). The CDR3 protein is CASSLLLGGEQFF. CDR3 coding DNA: TGTGCCAGCAGCCTTCTTCTTGGCGGTGAGCAGTTCTTC.

This clone is labeled medium-sized. The genes are TRBV6-1 and TRBJ1-5, with 7 nucleotides matching TRBD1. The J segment lost 5 bases and the V segment lost 4 bases, leaving 11 bases of the junction unmatched. This CDR3 contains 16 residues. The germline gives CDR1 MNHNS, CDR2 SASEGT. CDR3 sequence (DNA): TGTGCCAGCAGTGTTCCCAGCGGGACAGAGGATCAGCCCCAGCATTTT. It yields the protein CASSVPSGTEDQPQHF.

Many counts were recorded for this clone. This chain connects TRBV27 to TRBJ2-2, with TRBD1 identical over 12 bases. Per germline, CDR1 MNHEY and CDR2 SMNVEV (reference sequence). Trimming cost V 5 bases and J 5 bases; bases outside gene matches: 9. CDR3 length: 17 amino acids. The CDR3 DNA follows: TGTGCCAGCAGTCCCGGGACAGGGGGCCGGGGGACCGGGGAGCTGTTTTTT. This codes for CASSPGTGGRGTGELFF.

The chain employs TRBV11-3 and TRBJ2-7, with D possibly being TRBD2 (6 bases). Trimming stripped 5 bases from V and 3 bases from J, with 17 bases between. This CDR3 is built from 15 residues. Germline CDR1 and CDR2: SGHNT and YENEEA. Here the CDR3 reads CASSRAGTLSYEQYF. The CDR3 nucleotides are TGTGCCAGCAGCCGGGCCGGGACTCTCAGCTACGAGCAGTACTTC.

This clone was counted many times. The gene calls are TRBV9 and TRBJ2-5; 7 nucleotides agree with TRBD2. The junction had 1 base not matched to a gene; V was cut back by 4 bases and J by 1 base. CDR1 is SGDLS, CDR2 YYNGEE, per germline. The length of the CDR3 is 13 residues. The CDR3 loop reads CASSLAVQETQYF. The CDR3 nucleotides read TGTGCCAGCAGCCTAGCGGTCCAAGAGACCCAGTACTTC. Full variable domain (remainder filled in from reference TRBV9 and TRBJ2-5): DSGVTQTPKHLITATGQRVTLRCSPRSGDLSVYWYQQSLDQGLQFLIQYYNGEERAKGNILERFSAQQFPDLHSELNLSSLELGDSALYFCASSLAVQETQYFGPGTRLLVL.

This clone appeared many times. The V and J genes are TRBV27 and TRBJ2-5; D is tentatively TRBD1 or TRBD2 (6 bases each). The length of the CDR3 is 16 residues. V lost 5 bases to trimming and J lost 2 bases, with 18 bases between them. Germline CDR1 MNHEY, CDR2 SMNVEV (reference sequence). In nucleotides, the CDR3 is TGTGCCAGCAGTGGGAGGACAGCTAACTATCAAGAGACCCAGTACTTC. Its translation is CASSGRTANYQETQYF.